The 24 T cell receptor beta chains in this list originate from one sample, sequenced in a study of T-cell reconstitution after alpha-beta-depleted transplantation in children. A TCRbeta library incorporating unique molecular identifiers was prepared. TCRdb independently ran MiXCR on the PCR reads; one entry per CDR3 protein. The sample has fewer than 1 million distinct CDR3 sequences, 15% to 20% seen once. The material sequenced was PBMCs, mostly from graft donor cells, taken 360 days after TCRalphabeta/CD19-depleted stem cell transplant. The origin of the receptors is a male patient aged 10 to 17 who had a stem cell transplant for acute lymphoblastic leukemia, so the T cells may come from the graft donor.

The chain has TRBV2 and TRBJ1-2; D is unresolved. Germline V CDR1 and CDR2: SNHLY, FYNNEI. The CDR3 runs to 15 residues. V was shortened by 1 base and J by 2 bases, with 11 bases between the two germline ends. The chain's CDR3 is CASSEGVILNYGYTF. In DNA form, the CDR3 reads TGTGCCAGCAGTGAAGGTGTAATCCTAAACTATGGCTACACCTTC.

This clonotype occurred many times. The rearrangement links TRBV29-1 to TRBJ2-7; possibly TRBD2 for D (6 bases). Trimming pared 4 bases from V and 0 bases from J, leaving 10 bases between. The CDR3 loop spans 13 amino acids. Germline CDR1 SQVTM, CDR2 ANQGSEA. The CDR3 coding sequence is TGCAGCGTTGTGGGGACTGGCTCCTACGAGCAGTACTTC. This sequence encodes CSVVGTGSYEQYF.

The chain employs TRBV2 and TRBJ1-5; possible D gene TRBD1, 6 bases. Germline CDR1 reads SNHLY; CDR2 reads FYNNEI. The CDR3 totals 17 residues. The germline V and J ends were trimmed by 5 bases and 6 bases, with 23 bases remaining between them. This CDR3 reads CASSTNIYRESGQPQHF. Here the CDR3 DNA reads TGTGCCAGCAGTACGAATATTTACAGGGAGAGCGGTCAGCCCCAGCATTTT.

J is TRBJ2-1 and V is TRBV5-1; D may be TRBD2 (5 bases). CDR1 SGHRS and CDR2 YFSETQ come from the germline V gene. The CDR3 is 13 residues long. The V end was cut by 7 bases, the J end by 4 bases, with 12 bases between. The CDR3 nucleotides are TGCGCCAGCTATGCTAGCTATTACAATGAGCAGTTCTTC. Translating it yields CASYASYYNEQFF. The full variable domain, with the rest looked up from reference TRBV5-1 and TRBJ2-1, is KAGVTQTPRYLIKTRGQQVTLSCSPISGHRSVSWYQQTPGQGLQFLFEYFSETQRNKGNFPGRFSGRQFSNSRSEMNVSTLELGDSALYLCASYASYYNEQFFGPGTRLTVL.

This chain uses TRBV5-1 with TRBJ2-5, with 9 bases aligning to TRBD1. This CDR3 is built from 16 residues. Trimming took 3 bases from V and 6 from J; bases not matched to a gene: 12. CDR1 and CDR2 (germline): SGHRS, YFSETQ. The CDR3 loop is CASSSGTGRLGKTQYF. The CDR3 DNA reads as TGCGCCAGCAGCTCCGGGACAGGGAGATTGGGGAAGACCCAGTACTTC.

This clonotype was found a few times. The chain employs TRBV6-5 and TRBJ2-4; D possibly corresponds to TRBD2 (6 bases). Germline loops: CDR1 MNHEY, CDR2 SVGAGI. The CDR3 extends over 12 amino acids. Trimming removed 7 bases from V and 5 bases from J, with 9 bases in between. The CDR3 spells CASMTRENIQYF. The CDR3 region has the DNA TGTGCCAGCATGACTAGGGAAAACATTCAGTACTTC.

The V and J genes are TRBV4-1 and TRBJ1-6, with D unclear. V was trimmed by 3 bases and J by 4 bases, leaving 13 bases between them. The CDR3 is 16 amino acids. Germline V gene data show CDR1 as MGHRA and CDR2 as YSYEKL. The CDR3 nucleotides read TGCGCCAGCAGCCACGGGTCGCTGGGATATAATTCACCCCTCCACTTT. Amino acids: CASSHGSLGYNSPLHF.

This clonotype was seen only a few times. The chain combines TRBV6-6 with TRBJ1-5; tentative D call: TRBD1 (5 bases). The V gene's germline CDR1 is MNHNY and CDR2 SVGAGI (reference sequence). The CDR3 is 17 amino acids. The V gene lost 0 bases and the J gene lost 1 base, with 13 bases spanning the gap. CDR3 region: CASSYSGQGLSNQPQHF. The CDR3 bases are TGTGCCAGCAGTTACTCAGGGCAGGGATTAAGCAATCAGCCCCAGCATTTT.

The chain carries TRBV5-5 and TRBJ1-1; D ambiguous. The CDR3 is 13 residues long. Germline V CDR1 and CDR2: SGHKS, YYEKEE (reference sequence). The V end was cut by 0 bases, the J end by 3 bases, with 6 bases between. CDR3 sequence reads: CASSLVDYTEAFF. The CDR3 DNA is TGTGCCAGCAGCTTGGTGGATTACACTGAAGCTTTCTTT.

The rearrangement joins TRBV4-1 to TRBJ1-6, with 10 bases that match TRBD1. V shed 2 bases, J shed 9 bases, and the junction held 10 bases outside the gene matches. CDR1 and CDR2 (germline): MGHRA, YSYEKL. This CDR3 comprises 17 residues. In DNA, the CDR3 is TGCGCCAGCAGCCAACATGGACAGGGGGTGATACTTTCACCCCTCCACTTT. It specifies CASSQHGQGVILSPLHF.

This clonotype was seen a handful of times. The gene calls are TRBV27 and TRBJ2-7; unclear D gene. The CDR3 sequence is 14 residues long. Germline V gene sequence: CDR1 MNHEY, CDR2 SMNVEV (reference sequence). The V gene lost 6 bases and the J gene lost 4 bases, with 16 bases spanning the gap. As DNA, the CDR3 is TGTGCCAGCAGCTATCTAGAAACAATTTACGAGCAGTACTTC. This codes for CASSYLETIYEQYF.

This clonotype was detected only a few times. V is TRBV29-1 and J is TRBJ2-1; a possible D gene is TRBD2 (5 bases). Trimming removed 7 bases from V and 6 bases from J, with 19 bases in between. Germline V gives CDR1 SQVTM, CDR2 ANQGSEA. This CDR3 spans 14 amino acids. Here the CDR3 DNA reads TGCAGCGGTGGGTTTGGGAGTGGAACCAATGAGCAGTTCTTC. Encoded protein: CSGGFGSGTNEQFF.

This clonotype was counted between two and nine times. CDR3 protein: CASSFFRQGAVDTTGELFF. Written as DNA, the CDR3 is TGTGCCAGCAGTTTCTTCAGACAGGGGGCGGTTGATACCACCGGGGAGCTGTTTTTT. V gene TRBV12-3 or TRBV12-4 combines with J gene TRBJ2-2; TRBD1 matches at 10 bases. V shed 3 bases and J 4 bases; nucleotides not matched to a gene: 14. The CDR3 length is 19 residues.

The V and J genes are TRBV27 and TRBJ2-7; a weak D match, TRBD2 (6 bases). V was trimmed by 6 bases and J by 2 bases, leaving 14 bases between them. The V gene's germline CDR1 is MNHEY and CDR2 SMNVEV (reference sequence). The CDR3 extends over 14 amino acids. Here the CDR3 reads CASRPSGYPYEQYF. CDR3 DNA: TGTGCCAGCAGACCGAGCGGGTATCCCTACGAGCAGTACTTC.

In its sample, this clonotype was seen many times. The V gene is TRBV27, the J gene TRBJ1-1; D gene ambiguous. V gave up 8 bases and J gave up 0 bases, with 16 bases separating them. The V gene's germline CDR1 is MNHEY and CDR2 SMNVEV (reference sequence). The CDR3 contains 15 residues. In nucleotides, the CDR3 is TGTGCCAGCGCCAGATGGCTGTCCATGAACACTGAAGCTTTCTTT. It encodes CASARWLSMNTEAFF.

This clonotype was seen a few times. The J gene is TRBJ2-1, the V gene TRBV24-1; 8 bases are shared with TRBD2. V lost 5 bases to trimming and J lost 0 bases; unmatched junction nucleotides: 5. Germline assignment: CDR1 KGHDR and CDR2 SFDVKD. The CDR3 has 16 residues. The CDR3 sequence: CATSGQREFSYNEQFF. Here the CDR3 DNA reads TGTGCCACCAGTGGTCAGCGGGAGTTCTCCTACAATGAGCAGTTCTTC.

This clonotype was seen only once. This chain uses TRBV28 with TRBJ2-7; 8 bases agree with TRBD1. The CDR3 totals 14 residues. Germline assignment: CDR1 MDHEN and CDR2 SYDVKM. Germline trimming cut 6 bases from V and 6 bases from J; bases unmatched to any gene: 10. The CDR3: CASRPSGQGGEQYF. The CDR3, as DNA: TGTGCCAGCAGACCATCTGGACAGGGTGGCGAGCAGTACTTC. Supplemented by reference TRBV28 and TRBJ2-7, the full variable domain reads DVKVTQSSRYLVKRTGEKVFLECVQDMDHENMFWYRQDPGLGLRLIYFSYDVKMKEKGDIPEGYSVSREKKERFSLILESASTNQTSMYLCASRPSGQGGEQYFGPGTRLTVT.

This clonotype was seen only a few times. J is TRBJ2-3 and V is TRBV29-1; D is unclear. The CDR3 runs to 12 residues. Trimming stripped 7 bases from V and 4 bases from J, with 12 bases between. Germline CDR1 is SQVTM and CDR2 is ANQGSEA. The CDR3 reads CSGSPAADTQYF. DNA for the CDR3: TGCAGCGGCTCCCCGGCGGCAGATACGCAGTATTTT.

The genes are TRBV5-5 and TRBJ1-5; no clear D gene. In germline, CDR1 is SGHKS, CDR2 YYEKEE (reference sequence). The V and J ends lost 4 bases and 4 bases respectively, with 18 bases between them. The CDR3 spans 16 residues. The CDR3 DNA reads as TGTGCCAGCAGCCCCCTGAGTGGGCAGGAAAATCAGCCCCAGCATTTT. Translated, it gives CASSPLSGQENQPQHF.

The chain is built from TRBV5-1 and TRBJ1-1, with D possibly matching TRBD1 (6 bases). Trimming cost V 5 bases and J 0 bases, with 14 bases left between them. This CDR3 is built from 15 residues. From germline, CDR1 is SGHRS and CDR2 YFSETQ. The CDR3 bases are TGCGCCAGCAGTTGGGGGTGGGGGCTGAACACTGAAGCTTTCTTT. This translates into CASSWGWGLNTEAFF.

The rearrangement uses TRBV6-1 and TRBJ2-1; D may be TRBD2 (7 bases). Per germline, CDR1 MNHNS and CDR2 SASEGT. This CDR3 comprises 15 residues. Trimming removed 6 bases from V and 6 bases from J, with 18 bases in between. CDR3 in amino acids: CASRWTAWGGNEQFF. The CDR3 DNA reads TGTGCCAGCAGGTGGACAGCGTGGGGGGGCAATGAGCAGTTCTTC.

The chain couples TRBV12-3 or TRBV12-4 to TRBJ2-7, with D perhaps matching TRBD2 (6 bases). V was pared by 5 bases and J by 2 bases, with 13 bases between. The CDR3 is 14 residues long. For the CDR3, the DNA is TGTGCCAGCAGTCCGGGGGACGTTGCCTACGAGCAGTACTTC. Residues: CASSPGDVAYEQYF.

This chain uses TRBV5-1 with TRBJ1-1; D possibly corresponds to TRBD1 (5 bases). The CDR3 is 15 amino acids. Germline V gives CDR1 SGHRS, CDR2 YFSETQ. Deletions cut 1 base from V and 3 bases from J, with 13 bases between. Written as DNA, the CDR3 is TGCGCCAGCAGCTTGTCCCAGGGCAGGGACACTGAAGCTTTCTTT. Amino acids: CASSLSQGRDTEAFF.

The genes are TRBV11-2 and TRBJ1-2, with D unclear. V lost 1 base and J lost 4, with 7 bases in between. CDR1 is SGHAT, CDR2 FQNNGV, per germline. This CDR3 spans 13 amino acids. The CDR3 nucleotides are TGTGCCAGCAGCTTAGGGAATATCTATGGCTACACCTTC. It is translated as CASSLGNIYGYTF.